A single T cell receptor beta chain is shown here with its context. This receptor's antigen is unknown. No much larger clone is present one base from it, and per-base qualities are unavailable. The sample originates from a study of blood T cell repertoires in COVID-19 (TCRdb year 2020). Notes on the research overall: The collaborator samples originated in the United States, Italy and Spain and spanned the acute and convalescent phases of COVID-19. The material from the prospective study consisted of cDNA or gDNA derived from T cells, B-cell-depleted T cells, or PBMCs. Deeply sampled blood TCRbeta repertoires from subjects exposed to, actively infected with, or recovered from COVID-19 were included in the dataset. The repertoires were released in a freely available public database meant as a resource for research on the immune response to SARS-CoV-2. The samples were drawn from the first 160 participants of the ongoing ImmuneRACE study and from 950 to 1,500 subjects provided by 6 global collaborators. Nearly every sample came with metadata listing a de-identified subject ID, COVID-19 status, age in years and sex. HLA class I and class II types, where available, came from metadata supplied by the sample provider rather than from assay-based typing. The investigation overall reported the following: How much clinical and demographic metadata was included differed by source and by participant, and the metadata was provided uncurated.

TCRbeta CDR3 regions were amplified from genomic DNA using the immunoSEQ Assay, a bias-controlled multiplex PCR. Per the source publication's procedure: The number of nucleated cells in each sample was estimated from the amplification of reference gene primers within the assay. To quantify the absolute abundance of each unique TCRbeta CDR3 rearrangement, sequence reads were collapsed and filtered. For each sample, productive Simpson clonality was calculated as the square root of Simpson's diversity index across productive rearrangements. Not all clones reach the TCRdb copy of this immuneACCESS table, which keeps in-frame sequences only. Checked studies attribute under half of the gap to unresolved V genes and leave the rest unexplained. V, J and clone size were drawn from that table, and D and trimming were deduced from the DNA. A total of about 64,000 clones appear in this sample, approximately 90% of them only once. The biggest ten clones account for more than 9% of the sample.

Collaborating institutions collected whole blood in K2EDTA tubes following their own protocols. For TCRbeta analysis, collaborator samples were shipped as frozen whole blood, as isolated PBMCs, or as DNA extracted from either sample type. CDR1 and CDR2 are read off the germline V gene as MDHEN and SYDVKM. Between the V and J ends, shortened by 6 bases and 3 bases respectively, the junction contains 17 bases. The CDR3 measures 15 amino acids from cysteine to phenylalanine. This entry keeps only the CDR3 DNA: 45 bases, framed from base 1. The receptor chain draws on TRBV28 and TRBJ1-1, with TRBD1 tentatively as D gene (5 bases match). The clonotype comes from a woman of 80 years or more with active COVID-19. The sample consisted of peripheral blood. The encoded CDR3 is CASSRNLGGDTEAFF. The bases read TGTGCCAGCAGCCGTAACCTAGGAGGGGACACTGAAGCTTTCTTT.